A single sample is the source of the 5 T cell receptor beta chains below, sequenced in a study of persistence of HIV-infected CD4 T cells. Their antigens remain unidentified. Anti-CD3/anti-CD28 beads served as a nonspecific positive control stimulus. CD4+ T cells upregulating both CD40 ligand and CD69 were sorted as responding cells. The libraries were made with immunoSEQ version 4 in survey mode. Data came from immunoSEQ multiplex PCR; TCRdb stores just in-frame clones and leaves some out. There are 40,000 or so clones in the sample; about 85% occur only once, and 0.4% to 0.6% lies in the top ten. This sample comprised CD4+ T cells sorted from PBMCs after approximately 19-hour stimulation, obtained from a patient who received antiretroviral therapy. The receptors originated from an adult woman with HIV who was CMV-seropositive.

This clone was detected once. This rearrangement joins TRBV12-3 or TRBV12-4 to TRBJ2-2; 7 bases agree with TRBD1. The CDR3 length is 13 residues. The V segment lost 8 bases and the J segment 4 bases; nucleotides outside the gene matches: 4. The CDR3 here is CASLQGSTGELFF. CDR3 sequence (DNA): TGTGCCAGCTTACAGGGGTCCACCGGGGAGCTGTTTTTT.

This rearrangement joins TRBV23-1 to TRBJ1-1, with TRBD1 as a possible D gene (5 bases). TRBV23-1 is given ORF status, its function remaining uncertain. The CDR3 has 20 residues. Trimming shortened V by 0 bases and J by 1 base, and 24 bases separated the two germline ends. The CDR3 DNA reads as TGCGCCAGCAGTCAATCGAGGGACCCGAGGGGCAAAGGTAGGAACACTGAAGCTTTCTTT. Its translation is CASSQSRDPRGKGRNTEAFF.

This sequence joins TRBV6-1 and TRBJ1-6, with a possible D match to TRBD1 (5 bases). This CDR3 has 15 amino acids. V was clipped by 6 bases and J by 8 bases, with 17 bases between them. Germline loops: CDR1 MNHNS, CDR2 SASEGT. In DNA form, the CDR3 reads TGTGCCAGCAGACAGCAGAGGACGGGGGATTCACCCCTCCACTTT. This encodes CASRQQRTGDSPLHF.

The chain uses TRBV29-1 and TRBJ1-4; TRBD1 might be the D (6 bases). The CDR3 sequence is 15 residues long. Germline V gene data show CDR1 as SQVTM and CDR2 as ANQGSEA. Trimming pared 7 bases from V and 1 base from J, leaving 16 bases between. CDR3 in amino acids: CSGLTGLGTNEKLFF. The DNA for the CDR3 is TGCAGCGGCCTAACAGGGTTAGGAACTAATGAAAAACTGTTTTTT. The variable domain in full, completed from reference TRBV29-1 and TRBJ1-4, reads SAVISQKPSRDICQRGTSLTIQCQVDSQVTMMFWYRQQPGQSLTLIATANQGSEATYESGFVIDKFPISRPNLTFSTLTVSNMSPEDSSIYLCSGLTGLGTNEKLFFGSGTQLSVL.

V usage is TRBV19 and J usage is TRBJ1-1; the D gene is possibly TRBD1 (6 bases). From germline, CDR1 is LNHDA and CDR2 SQIVND (reference sequence). The ends were cut back, 7 bases at V and 2 bases at J, with 14 bases in the middle. This CDR3 comprises 14 residues. The CDR3 DNA is TGTGCCAGTAATAAGGCGGACAGAAACACTGAAGCTTTCTTT. Protein product: CASNKADRNTEAFF.